The present entry profiles one T cell receptor beta chain with its context. These data are taken from a study of shared clonotypes between healthy human individuals. Method: immunoSEQ multiplex PCR; TCRdb's copy keeps in-frame clones and lacks some. Of millions of clones in the sample, around nine tenths were seen once. This TCR came from a man between 18 and 35 years old in good health. Sequenced: naive CD4+ T cells sorted from blood. Regarding subset: CD45RA+ positively selected.

Written as DNA, the CDR3 is TGTGCCAGCAGTCCAAGGTGGAACACTGAAGCTTTCTTT. Translating it yields CASSPRWNTEAFF. The V and J genes are TRBV6-5 and TRBJ1-1; the D is unclear. This CDR3 has 13 amino acids. The V end lost 5 bases, the J end lost 1 base, and 8 bases lay between the germline ends. Germline CDR1 MNHEY, CDR2 SVGAGI.